The T cell receptor beta chain described here comes from a study of shared clonotypes between healthy human individuals. This CDR3 is 14 amino acids long. The germline V gene encodes CDR1 SQVTM and CDR2 ANQGSEA. V was clipped by 5 bases and J by 1 base, with 14 bases between them. Study-wide results and caveats: Across subsets, estimated richness was generally greater for naive than for memory populations. Large sequencing depth failed to make sorted-subset sequencing complete, rarefaction showed.

Splitting the CD4+ cells yielded a CD45RA+ naive subset and a CD45RA-negative memory subset. This table comes from immunoSEQ multiplex PCR, and its TCRdb copy is limited to in-frame clones, with some not included. The sample contains about 1 million clones, more than 60% of which appear only once. Concerning this clone: Its antigen is still unknown.

This TCR was sampled from a man younger than 35 in good health. The chain uses TRBV29-1 and TRBJ2-5; D possibly corresponds to TRBD2 (5 bases). The sample comprised memory CD4+ T cells sorted from blood. Specified subset: CD45RA-negative fraction. In nucleotides, the CDR3 is TGCAGCGTTTGGGCGGGTGGATTCCAAGAGACCCAGTACTTC. This sequence encodes CSVWAGGFQETQYF. Together with reference TRBV29-1 and TRBJ2-5, the CDR3 gives the full variable domain: SAVISQKPSRDICQRGTSLTIQCQVDSQVTMMFWYRQQPGQSLTLIATANQGSEATYESGFVIDKFPISRPNLTFSTLTVSNMSPEDSSIYLCSVWAGGFQETQYFGPGTRLLVL.